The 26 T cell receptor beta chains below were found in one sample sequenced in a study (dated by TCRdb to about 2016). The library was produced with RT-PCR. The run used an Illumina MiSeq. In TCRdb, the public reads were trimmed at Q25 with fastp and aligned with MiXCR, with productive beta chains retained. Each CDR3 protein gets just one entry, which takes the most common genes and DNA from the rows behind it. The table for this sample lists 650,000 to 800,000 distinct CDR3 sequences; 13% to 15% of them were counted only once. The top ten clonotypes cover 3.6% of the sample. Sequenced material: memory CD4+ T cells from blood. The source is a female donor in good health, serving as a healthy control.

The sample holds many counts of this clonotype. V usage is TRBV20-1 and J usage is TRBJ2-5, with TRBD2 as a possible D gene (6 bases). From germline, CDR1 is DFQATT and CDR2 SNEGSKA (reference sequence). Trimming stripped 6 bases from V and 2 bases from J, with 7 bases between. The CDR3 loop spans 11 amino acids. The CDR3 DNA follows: TGCAGTGCCCGGGAGCAAGAGACCCAGTACTTC. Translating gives CSAREQETQYF.

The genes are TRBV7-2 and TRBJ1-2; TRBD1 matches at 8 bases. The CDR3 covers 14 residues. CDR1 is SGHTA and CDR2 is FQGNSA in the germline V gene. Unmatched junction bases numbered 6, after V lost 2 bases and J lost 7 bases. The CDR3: CASSLTTGESGYTF. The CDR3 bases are TGTGCCAGCAGCTTAACGACAGGGGAGAGTGGCTACACCTTC.

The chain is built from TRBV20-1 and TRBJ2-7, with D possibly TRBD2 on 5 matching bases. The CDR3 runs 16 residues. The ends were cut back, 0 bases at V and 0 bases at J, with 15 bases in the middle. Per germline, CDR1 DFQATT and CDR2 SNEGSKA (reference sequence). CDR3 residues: CSARDLGGGSSYEQYF. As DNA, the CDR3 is TGCAGTGCTAGAGATCTGGGCGGAGGAAGCTCCTACGAGCAGTACTTC.

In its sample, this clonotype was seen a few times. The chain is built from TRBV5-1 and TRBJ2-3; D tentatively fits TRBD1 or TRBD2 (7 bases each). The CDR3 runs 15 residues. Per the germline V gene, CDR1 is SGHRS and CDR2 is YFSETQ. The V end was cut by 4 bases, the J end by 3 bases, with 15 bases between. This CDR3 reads CASSVSRGGTDTQYF. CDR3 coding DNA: TGCGCCAGCAGCGTAAGCAGGGGGGGGACAGATACGCAGTATTTT.

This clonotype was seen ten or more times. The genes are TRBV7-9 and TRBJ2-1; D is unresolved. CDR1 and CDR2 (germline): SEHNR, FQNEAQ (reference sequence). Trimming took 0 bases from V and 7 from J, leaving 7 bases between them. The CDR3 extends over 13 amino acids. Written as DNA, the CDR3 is TGTGCCAGCAGCTTAGCGCTCGAGAATGAGCAGTTCTTC. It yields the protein CASSLALENEQFF.

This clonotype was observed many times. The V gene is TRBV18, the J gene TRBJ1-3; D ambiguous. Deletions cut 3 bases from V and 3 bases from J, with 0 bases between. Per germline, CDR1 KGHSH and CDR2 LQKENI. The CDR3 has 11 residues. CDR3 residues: CASSPGNTIYF. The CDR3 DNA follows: TGTGCCAGCTCACCTGGAAACACCATATATTTT.

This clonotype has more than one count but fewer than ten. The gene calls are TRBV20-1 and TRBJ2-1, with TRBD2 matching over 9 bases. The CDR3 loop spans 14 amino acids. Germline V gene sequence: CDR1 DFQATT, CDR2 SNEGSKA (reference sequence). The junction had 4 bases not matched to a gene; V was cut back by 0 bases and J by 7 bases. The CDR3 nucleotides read TGCAGTGCTAGAGATGGCGGGAGGGGGAATGAGCAGTTCTTC. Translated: CSARDGGRGNEQFF.

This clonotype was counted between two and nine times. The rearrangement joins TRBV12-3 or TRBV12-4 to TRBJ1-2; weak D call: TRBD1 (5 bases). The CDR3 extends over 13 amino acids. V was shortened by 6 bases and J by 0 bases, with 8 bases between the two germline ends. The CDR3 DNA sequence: TGTGCCAGCAGAATGGGGGCTAACTATGGCTACACCTTC. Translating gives CASRMGANYGYTF.

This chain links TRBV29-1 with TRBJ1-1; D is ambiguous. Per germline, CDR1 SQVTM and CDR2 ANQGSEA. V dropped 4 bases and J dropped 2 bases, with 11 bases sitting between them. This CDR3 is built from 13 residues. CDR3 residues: CSVGWHSNTEAFF. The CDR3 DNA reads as TGCAGCGTTGGTTGGCACAGCAACACTGAAGCTTTCTTT. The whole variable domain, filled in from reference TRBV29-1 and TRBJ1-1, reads SAVISQKPSRDICQRGTSLTIQCQVDSQVTMMFWYRQQPGQSLTLIATANQGSEATYESGFVIDKFPISRPNLTFSTLTVSNMSPEDSSIYLCSVGWHSNTEAFFGQGTRLTVV.

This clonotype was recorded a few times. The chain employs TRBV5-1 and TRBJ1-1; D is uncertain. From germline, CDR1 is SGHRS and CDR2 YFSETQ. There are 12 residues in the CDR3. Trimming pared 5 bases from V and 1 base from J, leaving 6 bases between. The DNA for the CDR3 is TGCGCCAGCAGTTTCGAGAACACTGAAGCTTTCTTT. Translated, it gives CASSFENTEAFF. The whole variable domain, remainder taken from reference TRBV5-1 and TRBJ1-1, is KAGVTQTPRYLIKTRGQQVTLSCSPISGHRSVSWYQQTPGQGLQFLFEYFSETQRNKGNFPGRFSGRQFSNSRSEMNVSTLELGDSALYLCASSFENTEAFFGQGTRLTVV.

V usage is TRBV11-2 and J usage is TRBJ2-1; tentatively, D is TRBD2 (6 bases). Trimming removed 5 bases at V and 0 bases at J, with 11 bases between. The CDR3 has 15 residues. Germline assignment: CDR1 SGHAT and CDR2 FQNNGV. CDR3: CASSKEGSSYNEQFF. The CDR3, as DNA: TGTGCCAGCAGCAAGGAGGGGAGCTCCTACAATGAGCAGTTCTTC. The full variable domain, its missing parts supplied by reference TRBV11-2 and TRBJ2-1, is EAGVAQSPRYKIIEKRQSVAFWCNPISGHATLYWYQQILGQGPKLLIQFQNNGVVDDSQLPKDRFSAERLKGVDSTLKIQPAKLEDSAVYLCASSKEGSSYNEQFFGPGTRLTVL.

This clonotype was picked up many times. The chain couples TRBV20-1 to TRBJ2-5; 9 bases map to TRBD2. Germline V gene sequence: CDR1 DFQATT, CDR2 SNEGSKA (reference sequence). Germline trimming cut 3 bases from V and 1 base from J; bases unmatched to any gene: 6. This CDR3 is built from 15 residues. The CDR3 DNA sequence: TGCAGTGCTAGTATTCCGACTAGCGGCCAAGAGACCCAGTACTTC. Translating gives CSASIPTSGQETQYF.

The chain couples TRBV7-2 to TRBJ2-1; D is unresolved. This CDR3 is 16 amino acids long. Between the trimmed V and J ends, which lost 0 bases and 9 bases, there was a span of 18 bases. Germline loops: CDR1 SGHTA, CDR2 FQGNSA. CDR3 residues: CASSLAASAFSGEQFF. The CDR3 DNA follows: TGTGCCAGCAGCTTAGCGGCTAGTGCTTTTAGTGGTGAGCAGTTCTTC.

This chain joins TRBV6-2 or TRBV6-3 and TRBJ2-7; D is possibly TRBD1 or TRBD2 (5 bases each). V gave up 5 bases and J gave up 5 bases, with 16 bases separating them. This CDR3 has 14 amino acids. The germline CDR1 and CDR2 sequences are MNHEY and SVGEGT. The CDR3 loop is CASSPSRERNEQYF. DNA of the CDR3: TGTGCCAGCAGTCCTTCCAGGGAGCGGAACGAGCAGTACTTC.

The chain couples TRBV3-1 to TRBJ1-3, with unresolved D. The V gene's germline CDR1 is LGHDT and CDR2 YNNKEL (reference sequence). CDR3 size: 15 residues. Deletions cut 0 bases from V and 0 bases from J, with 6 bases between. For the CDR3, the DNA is TGTGCCAGCAGCCAAGATCAACTCTCTGGAAACACCATATATTTT. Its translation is CASSQDQLSGNTIYF. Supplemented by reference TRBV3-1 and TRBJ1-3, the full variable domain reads DTAVSQTPKYLVTQMGNDKSIKCEQNLGHDTMYWYKQDSKKFLKIMFSYNNKELIINETVPNRFSPKSPDKAHLNLHINSLELGDSAVYFCASSQDQLSGNTIYFGEGSWLTVV.

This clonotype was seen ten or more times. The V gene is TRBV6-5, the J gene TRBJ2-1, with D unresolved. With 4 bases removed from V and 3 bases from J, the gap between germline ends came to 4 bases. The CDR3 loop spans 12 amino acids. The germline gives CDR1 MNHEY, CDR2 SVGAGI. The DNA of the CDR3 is TGTGCCAGCAGTTCCGTCTACAATGAGCAGTTCTTC. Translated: CASSSVYNEQFF.

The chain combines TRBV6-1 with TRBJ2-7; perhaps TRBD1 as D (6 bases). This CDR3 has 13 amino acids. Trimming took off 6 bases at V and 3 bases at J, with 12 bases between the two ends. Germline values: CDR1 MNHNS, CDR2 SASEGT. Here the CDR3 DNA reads TGTGCCAGCAGACAGGGCCCCCTCTACGAGCAGTACTTC. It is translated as CASRQGPLYEQYF.

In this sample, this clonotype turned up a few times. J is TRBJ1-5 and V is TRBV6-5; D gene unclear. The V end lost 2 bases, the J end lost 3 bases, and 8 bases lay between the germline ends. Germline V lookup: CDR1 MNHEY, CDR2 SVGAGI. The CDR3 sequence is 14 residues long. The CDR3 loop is CASSYGRNNQPQHF. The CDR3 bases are TGTGCCAGCAGTTACGGACGGAACAATCAGCCCCAGCATTTT.

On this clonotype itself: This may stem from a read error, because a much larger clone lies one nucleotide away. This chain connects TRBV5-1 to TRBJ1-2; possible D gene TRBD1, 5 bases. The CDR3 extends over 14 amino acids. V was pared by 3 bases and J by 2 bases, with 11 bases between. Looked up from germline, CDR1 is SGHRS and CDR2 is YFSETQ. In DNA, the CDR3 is TGCGCCAGCAGCTCCACAGGAACCAACTATGGCTACACCTTC. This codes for CASSSTGTNYGYTF.

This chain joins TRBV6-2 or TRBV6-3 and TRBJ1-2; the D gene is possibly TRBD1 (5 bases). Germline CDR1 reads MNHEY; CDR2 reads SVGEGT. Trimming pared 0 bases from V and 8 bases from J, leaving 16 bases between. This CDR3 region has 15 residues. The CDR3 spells CASSYSSGGPTGYTF. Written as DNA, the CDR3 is TGTGCCAGCAGTTACTCTTCCGGGGGTCCGACAGGCTACACCTTC.

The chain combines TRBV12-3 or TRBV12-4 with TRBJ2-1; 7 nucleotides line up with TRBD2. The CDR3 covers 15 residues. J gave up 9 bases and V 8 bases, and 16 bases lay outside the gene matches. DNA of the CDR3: TGTGCCAGCTTCACGGGAGGCTCCTCGGTCGGTGAGCAGTTCTTC. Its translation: CASFTGGSSVGEQFF.

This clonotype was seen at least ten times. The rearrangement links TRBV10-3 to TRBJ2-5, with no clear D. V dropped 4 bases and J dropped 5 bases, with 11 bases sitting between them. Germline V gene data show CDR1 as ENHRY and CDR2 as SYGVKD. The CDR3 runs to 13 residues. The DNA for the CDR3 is TGTGCCATCAGTGTAGTACAGTGGGAGACCCAGTACTTC. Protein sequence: CAISVVQWETQYF.

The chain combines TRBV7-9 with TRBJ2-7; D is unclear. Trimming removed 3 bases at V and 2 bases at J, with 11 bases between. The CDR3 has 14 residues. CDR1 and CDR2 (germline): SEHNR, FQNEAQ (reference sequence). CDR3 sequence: CASSFSGATYEQYF. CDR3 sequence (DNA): TGTGCCAGCAGCTTTTCAGGAGCCACCTACGAGCAGTACTTC.

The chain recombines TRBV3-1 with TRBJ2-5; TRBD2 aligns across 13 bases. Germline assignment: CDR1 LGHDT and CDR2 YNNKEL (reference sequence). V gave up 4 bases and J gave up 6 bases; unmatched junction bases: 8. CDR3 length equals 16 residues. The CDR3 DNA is TGTGCCAGCAGCCCATGGACTAGCGGGAGACTACAGACCCAGTACTTC. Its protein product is CASSPWTSGRLQTQYF.

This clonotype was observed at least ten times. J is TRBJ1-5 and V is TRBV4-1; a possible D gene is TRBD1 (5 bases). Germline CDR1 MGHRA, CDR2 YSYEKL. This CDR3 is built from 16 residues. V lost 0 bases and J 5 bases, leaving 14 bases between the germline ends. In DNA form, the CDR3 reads TGCGCCAGCAGCCAAGACTCGACGCGGGGCTATCAGCCCCAGCATTTT. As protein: CASSQDSTRGYQPQHF.

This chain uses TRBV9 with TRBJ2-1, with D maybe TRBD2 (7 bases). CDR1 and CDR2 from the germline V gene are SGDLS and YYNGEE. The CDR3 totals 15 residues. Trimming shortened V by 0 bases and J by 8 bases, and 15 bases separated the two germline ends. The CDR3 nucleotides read TGTGCCAGCAGCGTAGGACTAGGGGGGAGGGATGAGCAGTTCTTC. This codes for CASSVGLGGRDEQFF.